A selection of T cell receptor beta chains follows, all from one sample in a study of CD4 and CD8 cells across lung adenocarcinoma regions. TCRdb reanalysed the PCR reads using MiXCR and keeps one entry per CDR3 protein. The sample lists about 25,000 distinct CDR3 sequences; less than 60% were seen once. What was sequenced was CD8+ T cells from the center of a lung tumor. Receptors were obtained from a male donor with lung adenocarcinoma. The CD4 and CD8 labels of this study may be unreliable. CDR3s include the opening cysteine and the closing phenylalanine or tryptophan. A D gene is named only where the DNA matches it firmly. Size values are once, few and many counts, or a class for expanded clones, and some rows have none.

>TRBJ1-1|TRBD1|-|14|TRBV20-1
CSARPGQSNTEAFF
TGCAGTGCTCGACCGGGACAGTCGAACACTGAAGCTTTCTTT
>TRBJ1-5|-|-|15|TRBV6-1
CASSEIGTRNQPQHF
TGTGCCAGCAGTGAAATCGGGACACGGAATCAGCCCCAGCATTTT
>TRBJ2-5|-|-|15|TRBV7-2
CASSLGGRAGETQYF
TGTGCCAGCAGCTTAGGGGGCCGAGCGGGAGAGACCCAGTACTTC
>TRBJ2-1|-|-|14|TRBV6-1
CASSSEGGYNEQFF
TGTGCCAGCAGCTCCGAGGGCGGGTACAATGAGCAGTTCTTC
>TRBJ2-7|-|-|16|TRBV6-1
CASSEPQTVGTDTQYF
TGTGCCAGCAGTGAACCCCAGACTGTCGGGACCGATACGCAGTACTTC
>TRBJ2-7|TRBD2|few|15|TRBV7-2
CASSFQAGEGYEQYF
TGTGCCAGCAGCTTTCAAGCGGGAGAAGGATACGAGCAGTACTTC
>TRBJ2-3|-|-|16|TRBV10-2
CASSEQGLGGRDIQYF
TGCGCCAGCAGTGAACAGGGACTGGGGGGCAGAGATATTCAGTATTTT
>TRBJ2-1|-|-|15|TRBV5-1
CASSLGGNSYNEQFF
TGCGCCAGCAGCTTGGGCGGGAACTCCTACAATGAGCAGTTCTTC
>TRBJ2-1|TRBD2|medium-sized|14|TRBV6-5
CATTNPGLAAEQFF
TGTGCCACCACGAATCCGGGACTAGCAGCAGAGCAGTTCTTC
>TRBJ2-5|TRBD2|-|15|TRBV27
CASRGSGNPRETQYF
TGTGCCAGCAGGGGTAGCGGGAACCCACGAGAGACCCAGTACTTC
>TRBJ2-7|-|-|13|TRBV6-1
CASNPGSSYEQYF
TGTGCCAGCAACCCCGGGAGCAGCTACGAGCAGTACTTC
>TRBJ2-3|-|-|15|TRBV6-1
CASSTGQGHKNTQYF
TGTGCCAGCAGTACGGGGCAGGGACACAAAAATACGCAGTATTTC
>TRBJ2-3|-|-|14|TRBV6-1
CASWGDTRTDTQYF
TGTGCCAGCTGGGGGGACACCCGCACAGATACGCAGTATTTT
>TRBJ2-3|TRBD2|once|16|TRBV12-3/TRBV12-4
CASVGRGGREPDTQYF
TGTGCCAGCGTGGGGCGGGGCGGGCGGGAGCCAGATACGCAGTATTTT